This T cell receptor beta chain was retrieved from a study of T-cell memory formation after mild COVID-19. Study at large: Largely donor-specific TCR clusters were found. Study findings and constraints: Clones contracting day 15 to 85 were balanced CD4/CD8; later expanders leaned CD4+. Nothing confirmed that second-wave clones peaking on day 37 were specific for SARS-CoV-2.

Comments on this clonotype: What it binds is unknown.

Constant-segment primers served in 5'RACE that generated TCR alpha and TCR beta cDNA libraries bearing sample barcodes and UMIs. TCRdb re-called the 5' RACE reads through MiXCR, storing one row per CDR3 protein. Here the sample spans 150,000 or so distinct CDR3 sequences, more than 12% being singletons. Trimming took 5 bases from V and 3 from J; bases not matched to a gene: 9. This CDR3 region has 17 residues. The chain links TRBV12-3 or TRBV12-4 to TRBJ2-1; 11 bases align to TRBD1. The receptor was derived from an adult woman who had mild COVID-19 (a few samples of this study predate the infection). Cell type and time point are not known. The specimen was PBMCs or a T cell subset sorted from them (not recorded which). In DNA, the CDR3 is TGTGCCAGCAGTAACGCCCAGGGACAGGGGGACTACAATGAGCAGTTCTTC. Protein product: CASSNAQGQGDYNEQFF.